These T cell receptor beta chains were read from a single sample in a study of neoadjuvant nivolumab and ipilimumab in lung cancer. Libraries were prepared by immunoSEQ multiplex PCR; TCRdb keeps only in-frame clonotypes and omits some of them. The data show approximately 9,000 clones, 75% to 90% seen once. The sequenced sample was tumor tissue, obtained after neoadjuvant nivolumab, alone or with ipilimumab, at or shortly before surgery. Every receptor here comes from an adult with non-small cell lung cancer. Each CDR3 is given with its conserved first and last residue. A D gene is named only where the DNA matches it firmly. Not every row has a clone size; where given, it reads once, few, many or a size class.

TRBV6-6,-,TRBJ1-2,-,TGTGCCAGCAAAGACCCCCGAGGAAACGCGTATGGCTACACCTTC,CASKDPRGNAYGYTF
TRBV2,few,TRBJ1-2,-,TGTGCCAGCAGGGTCTCTACCTATGGCTACACCTTC,CASRVSTYGYTF
TRBV18,once,TRBJ2-1,-,TGTGCCAGCACTCGACAGGCTCACTCCTACAATGAGCAGTTCTTC,CASTRQAHSYNEQFF
TRBV19,-,TRBJ2-1,-,TGTGCCAGTAGTGTATTACAGGGCTACAACGATGAGCAGTTCTTC,CASSVLQGYNDEQFF
TRBV2,-,TRBJ2-1,-,TGTGCCAGCATACAGGACGCGTCCTCCTACAATGAGCAGTTCTTC,CASIQDASSYNEQFF
TRBV5-4,-,TRBJ2-7,-,TGTGCCAGCAGCCCCGGACTTTCCGAGCAGTACTTC,CASSPGLSEQYF
TRBV29-1,-,TRBJ2-3,-,TGCAGCGTTGAAGGACTAACGGAAGGGGCAGATACGCAGTATTTT,CSVEGLTEGADTQYF
TRBV6-1,-,TRBJ1-2,-,TGTGCCAGCAGTGAACCGAGGCGGTATCTCGACTATGGCTACACCTTC,CASSEPRRYLDYGYTF
TRBV29-1,-,TRBJ1-5,TRBD1,TGCAGCGCCGTAACAGGGGACGTGCGACAGCCCCAGCATTTT,CSAVTGDVRQPQHF
TRBV10-3,-,TRBJ1-4,-,TGTGCCATCAGTGCGACGGACAGAACTAATGAAAAACTGTTTTTT,CAISATDRTNEKLFF
TRBV14,-,TRBJ2-7,TRBD1,TGTGCCAGCAGCCGGGACAGGGGTCCCTACGAGCAGTACTTC,CASSRDRGPYEQYF
TRBV11-1,-,TRBJ1-1,-,TGTGCCAGCAGCTTATCCACGTGGGTTGCTGAAGCTTTCTTT,CASSLSTWVAEAFF
TRBV7-8,few,TRBJ1-1,-,TGTGCCAGCAGTAAGATTGGAGAGGTTTTCTTT,CASSKIGEVFF
TRBV11-2,-,TRBJ1-1,-,TGTGCCAGCAGCTTAGTAGGGGCTGAAGCTTTCTTT,CASSLVGAEAFF
TRBV5-1,-,TRBJ2-1,-,TGCGCCAGCAGCTCCGAAGGGTGGTTCTACAATGAGCAGTTCTTC,CASSSEGWFYNEQFF
TRBV7-3,-,TRBJ2-3,-,TGTGCCAGCAGCTTATTAGGGGAGGCAGATACGCAGTATTTT,CASSLLGEADTQYF
TRBV7-9,few,TRBJ1-6,-,TGTGCCAGCAGCTTAGACAGGGCTAATTCACCCCTCCACTTT,CASSLDRANSPLHF
TRBV6-1,-,TRBJ1-2,-,TGTGCCAGCGTCCCCCTGGGGTTCTATGGCTACACCTTC,CASVPLGFYGYTF
TRBV5-1,-,TRBJ2-1,-,TGCGCCAGCAGCTTGGGAATCTCCTACAATGAGCAGTTCTTC,CASSLGISYNEQFF
TRBV5-4,-,TRBJ2-5,TRBD2,TGTGCCAGCAGCCCTGGGACTATAACACAAGAGACCCAGTACTTC,CASSPGTITQETQYF
TRBV11-2,-,TRBJ1-6,-,TGTGCCAGCAGCTTAGATCGGGACTCACCCCTCCACTTT,CASSLDRDSPLHF
TRBV10-2,-,TRBJ2-7,TRBD2,TGCGCCAGCGGGACTAGCGGCTCCTACGAGCAGTACTTC,CASGTSGSYEQYF
TRBV7-2,few,TRBJ1-1,-,TGTGCCAGCAGCTTCCCCCGGGGAGGGAACACTGAAGCTTTCTTT,CASSFPRGGNTEAFF